This TCR beta chain was sequenced in a study of cytomegalovirus exposure and HLA in healthy donors. Study-wide points: The number of N-insertions in an Asian-associated ancestry cluster was reportedly below the roughly 620-donor mean in a later analysis.

Researchers ran the PCR with 60 Vbeta and 13 Jbeta primers. Assay: immunoSEQ multiplex PCR; the TCRdb copy retains only in-frame clones and omits some. The sample has fewer than 65,000 clones; approximately 73% are singletons. Samples came from healthy bone marrow donors. The V gene end was trimmed by 1 base and the J gene end by 1 base; junction bases not matched to a gene: 3. The CDR3 loop spans 16 amino acids. The germline CDR1 and CDR2 sequences are LNHNV and YYDKDF (reference sequence). As for this clone: Its cognate antigen is unknown.

The specimen was PBMCs. This chain uses TRBV15 with TRBJ1-4; 7 positions agree with TRBD1. The TCR comes from a man aged 45-65 years in good health and CMV-seronegative. CDR3 coding DNA: TGTGCCACCAGCAGAGTGAGGGGGCGAACTAATGAAAAACTGTTTTTT. This sequence encodes CATSRVRGRTNEKLFF.